Listed below are T cell receptor beta chains from one sample, sequenced in a study of cytomegalovirus exposure and HLA in healthy donors. Repertoires were generated with immunoSEQ multiplex PCR, while TCRdb's copy carries only in-frame clones and drops some. The sample shows roughly 130,000 clones, about four fifths of them seen only once. The specimen sequenced was PBMCs. The origin of the receptors is a human donor in good health. The CDR3 runs from the conserved cysteine through the conserved F or W. Each record gives: J gene, D gene, V gene, clone size, CDR3 DNA, CDR3 protein. The D gene is left open where the match is weak. Rows may omit the clone size; those that give it use once, few, many or a size class.

TRBJ2-7	.	TRBV7-8	few	TGTGCCAGCAGGTTCCTACCTCGGGGTTCGCTCTACGAGCAGTACTTC	CASRFLPRGSLYEQYF
TRBJ1-1	.	TRBV27	.	TGTGCCAGCAGTTCTACCACTGAAGCTTTCTTT	CASSSTTEAFF
TRBJ2-5	.	TRBV5-6	.	TGTGCCAGCAGAACAAGCGGAGGGTTGGAGACCCAGTACTTC	CASRTSGGLETQYF
TRBJ2-7	TRBD1	TRBV4-1	.	TGCGCCAGCAGCCCACAGGGGGGCTACGAGCAGTACTTC	CASSPQGGYEQYF
TRBJ1-1	.	TRBV7-8	once	TGTGCCAGCAGCTTAGGAATTGCAGGGCCCACTGAAGCTTTCTTT	CASSLGIAGPTEAFF
TRBJ2-2	.	TRBV7-9	.	TGTGCCGCCCTTAGCGGACGGCCAAGCGGGGAGCTGTTTTTT	CAALSGRPSGELFF
TRBJ2-7	.	TRBV4-2	.	TGTGCCAGCAGCCAGAGCAGGGGTGATATCTACGAGCAGTACTTC	CASSQSRGDIYEQYF
TRBJ2-5	.	TRBV11-3	.	TGTGCCAGCAGCTTAGAACAAGAAGAGACCCAGTACTTC	CASSLEQEETQYF
TRBJ2-1	TRBD1	TRBV6-1	.	TGTGCCAGCAGGGGGACAGGCTACAATGAGCAGTTCTTC	CASRGTGYNEQFF
TRBJ1-6	.	TRBV5-4	.	TGTGCCAGCAGCCCAGAGGACGGGAATTCCCCCCTCCACTTT	CASSPEDGNSPLHF
TRBJ2-7	TRBD1	TRBV7-2	.	TGTGCCAGCAGCGCAACCTGGGACAGGACCTACGAGCAGTACTTC	CASSATWDRTYEQYF
TRBJ1-1	.	TRBV6-1	.	TGTGCCAGCAGTGATCGAGACACTGAAGCTTTCTTT	CASSDRDTEAFF
TRBJ1-2	.	TRBV18	.	TGTGCCAGCTCACCGATTGAGGATAACTATGGCTACACCTTC	CASSPIEDNYGYTF
TRBJ1-1	TRBD1	TRBV5-4	.	TGTGCCAGCAGCTGGCGGACAGGGGAGATCCCTGAAGCTTTCTTT	CASSWRTGEIPEAFF
TRBJ2-3	.	TRBV9	.	TGTGCCAGCAGCGCGGAACAGGGAAGCACAGATACGCAGTATTTT	CASSAEQGSTDTQYF
TRBJ2-1	.	TRBV11-2	.	TGTGCCAGCAGCTCCCCGGGACTCCACAATGAGCAGTTCTTC	CASSSPGLHNEQFF
TRBJ1-1	TRBD1	TRBV5-1	few	TGCGCCAGCAGCCCTGGGGGACAGGGGTTGAACACTGAAGCTTTCTTT	CASSPGGQGLNTEAFF
TRBJ2-3	.	TRBV28	.	TGTGCCAGCCTTTTCGGTTCAAGCACAGATACGCAGTATTTT	CASLFGSSTDTQYF
TRBJ2-3	TRBD2	TRBV7-3	.	TGTGCCAGCAGCGGGCTAGCGGGGGGGTCAATAGATACGCAGTATTTT	CASSGLAGGSIDTQYF
TRBJ2-5	TRBD1	TRBV28	.	TGTGCCAGCAGTTTGATGGGACAGCAAGAGACCCAGTACTTC	CASSLMGQQETQYF
TRBJ2-5	.	TRBV7-2	.	TGTGCCAGCAGCTCGCCGGACAGCGTCCTCCAAGAGACCCAGTACTTC	CASSSPDSVLQETQYF
TRBJ1-5	TRBD1	TRBV6-5	.	TGTGCCAGCAGTTACGACCCGGGACAGGGATGGCCCCAGCATTTT	CASSYDPGQGWPQHF
TRBJ1-3	TRBD1	TRBV2	few	TGTGCCAGCACCTCACAGGGGGATGGAAACACCATATATTTT	CASTSQGDGNTIYF
TRBJ2-6	.	TRBV7-9	once	TGTGCCAGCAGCTTATCAGGCTCTGGGGCCAACGTCCTGACTTTC	CASSLSGSGANVLTF
TRBJ2-7	.	TRBV7-3	.	TGTGCCAGCAGCTTTCACAGCTCCTACGAGCAGTACTTC	CASSFHSSYEQYF
TRBJ2-3	.	TRBV4-1	.	TGCGCCAGCAGCCGCAACTGGGGGGCAGATACGCAGTATTTT	CASSRNWGADTQYF
TRBJ2-1	TRBD2	TRBV7-9	.	TGTGCCAGCAGCTTAGGTTTAGCGGGGGGGGATGAGCAGTTCTTC	CASSLGLAGGDEQFF
TRBJ1-2	TRBD1	TRBV25-1	.	TGTGCCAGCAGTGAATTCGGACAGGCCAATGGCTACACCTTC	CASSEFGQANGYTF
TRBJ2-3	.	TRBV27	.	TGTGCCAGCAGTTTGGGCTCAGGGGATACGCAGTATTTT	CASSLGSGDTQYF
TRBJ2-1	TRBD1	TRBV6-6	once	TGTGCCAGCAGTCAGGGGGAAACGGGCCTTGAGCAGTTCTTC	CASSQGETGLEQFF
TRBJ2-7	TRBD2	TRBV7-2	.	TGTGCCAGCAGCTTAGTATTTAGTAGCGGGGGTAGGAACGAGCAGTACTTC	CASSLVFSSGGRNEQYF
TRBJ1-1	.	TRBV6-4	.	TGTGCCAGCATGTGTAGGAGCCAACCGAACACTGAAGCTTTCTTT	CASMCRSQPNTEAFF
TRBJ1-2	TRBD1	TRBV6-5	.	TGTGCCAGCAGTTACTCTCAGGGACAGGCTTATGGCTACACCTTC	CASSYSQGQAYGYTF
TRBJ1-1	TRBD1	TRBV28	once	TGTGCCAGCACTTCACAGGGGGCTGGAGTAACTGAAGCTTTCTTT	CASTSQGAGVTEAFF
TRBJ1-4	TRBD1	TRBV27	.	TGTGCCAGCAGTCCCGGGACAGGGCTCCTTAATGAAAAACTGTTTTTT	CASSPGTGLLNEKLFF
TRBJ2-4	.	TRBV29-1	.	TGCAGCGCCAAGGGCAGGGATTTAGCCAAAAACATTCAGTACTTC	CSAKGRDLAKNIQYF
TRBJ2-2	.	TRBV2	.	TGTGCCAGCAAGTCCCGCGCGAACACCGGGGAGCTGTTTTTT	CASKSRANTGELFF
TRBJ2-5	.	TRBV2	.	TGTGCCAGCAGTGATCGGTCGGGGGACGAGACCCAGTACTTC	CASSDRSGDETQYF
TRBJ1-1	.	TRBV5-8	.	TGTGCCAGCAGCCTCTACGGAGCTTTCTTT	CASSLYGAFF
TRBJ1-2	TRBD1	TRBV28	.	TGTGCCAGCAGTCCTGCGACAGGGAGAAGTGGCTACACCTTC	CASSPATGRSGYTF
TRBJ2-3	TRBD1	TRBV5-4	.	TGTGCCAGCAGCTTGCCCGGGACAGGGGAGGTGGGTACGCAGTATTTT	CASSLPGTGEVGTQYF
TRBJ1-1	.	TRBV7-9	.	TGTGCCAGCAGCTCCGGGATAAAAGCTTTCTTT	CASSSGIKAFF
TRBJ1-3	.	TRBV6-1	once	TGTGCCAGCAGTGGTCAACCTGACATACGCTCTGGAAACACCATATATTTT	CASSGQPDIRSGNTIYF
TRBJ2-6	.	TRBV7-9	.	TGTGCCAGCAGAAGACAGGAGTACAGGTCTGGGGCCAACGTCCTGACTTTC	CASRRQEYRSGANVLTF
TRBJ1-1	TRBD1	TRBV6-6	.	TGTGCCAGCACCCTACGAGGGGGCAGAACGGAAGCTTTCTTT	CASTLRGGRTEAFF
TRBJ2-1	TRBD2	TRBV7-9	.	TGTGCCAGCAGCTCGAGGGGACTAGCGGGGGATGAGCAGTTCTTC	CASSSRGLAGDEQFF